These T cell receptor beta chains were read from a single sample in a study of human T cells and chemical hapten exposure. TCRdb redid the calling of the RACE reads with MiXCR, one entry per CDR3 protein. The data contain 330,000 or so distinct CDR3 sequences, nearly 6.5% of them seen just once; the ten biggest clones take up around 5.6%. This material consisted of whole blood, taken in connection with sensitization to the hapten diphenylcyclopropenone (DPC). These receptors all stem from a woman aged 18-29 years with alopecia areata. Some clones in this sample may be carry-over from other donors' samples. Each CDR3 is given with its conserved first and last residue. The D gene is left open where the match is weak. Size values are once, few and many counts, or a class for expanded clones, and some rows have none.

j_call d_call v_call cdr3_length clone_size cdr3_aa cdr3_nt
TRBJ2-3 NA TRBV11-1 12 NA CASSLAAHTQYF TGTGCCAGCAGCTTGGCTGCGCATACGCAGTATTTT
TRBJ1-3 NA TRBV6-5 16 NA CASSAGQGYSGNTIYF TGTGCCAGCAGCGCAGGGCAGGGCTACTCTGGAAACACCATATATTTT
TRBJ1-1 NA TRBV6-1 12 many CASRRSNTEAFF TGTGCCAGCAGACGGTCGAACACTGAAGCTTTCTTT
TRBJ2-5 TRBD1 TRBV5-1 17 many CASSLVPLTGGVETQYF TGCGCCAGCAGCTTGGTTCCCTTGACAGGGGGCGTCGAGACCCAGTACTTC
TRBJ2-3 TRBD2 TRBV5-1 13 few CASSRVLAGVQYF TGCGCCAGCAGCCGAGTTCTAGCGGGGGTGCAGTATTTT
TRBJ1-5 NA TRBV6-5 15 many CASSPGGQGPRAQHF TGTGCCAGCAGTCCGGGGGGACAAGGCCCGAGAGCCCAGCATTTT
TRBJ1-2 NA TRBV10-3 13 NA CATDSSGNYGYTF TGTGCCACCGATTCCTCCGGGAACTATGGCTACACCTTC
TRBJ2-7 NA TRBV7-9 14 many CASSTYQNSYEQYF TGTGCCAGCAGCACTTACCAGAATTCCTACGAGCAGTACTTC
TRBJ2-5 NA TRBV12-3/TRBV12-4 14 NA CASTLRAGQQTQYF TGTGCCAGCACCTTACGGGCAGGGCAACAGACCCAGTACTTC
TRBJ1-5 NA TRBV12-3/TRBV12-4 12 NA CASSSRSQPQHF TGTGCCAGCAGCTCTAGGTCCCAGCCCCAGCATTTT
TRBJ1-1 NA TRBV7-2 13 NA CASSGQTRTEAFF TGTGCCAGCAGCGGTCAGACGAGGACTGAAGCTTTCTTT
TRBJ1-1 NA TRBV7-2 16 few CASSLRLTAMNTEAFF TGTGCCAGCAGCTTACGATTGACAGCCATGAACACTGAAGCTTTCTTT
TRBJ2-1 NA TRBV20-1 15 few CSARANSGAYNEQFF TGCAGTGCTAGAGCGAACTCAGGGGCCTACAATGAGCAGTTCTTC
TRBJ2-7 NA TRBV6-2/TRBV6-3 12 many CASSETIYEQYF TGTGCCAGCAGTGAGACCATCTACGAGCAGTACTTC
TRBJ1-5 NA TRBV5-5 13 NA CASSSRHDQPQHF TGTGCCAGCAGCTCCAGACACGATCAGCCCCAGCATTTT
TRBJ1-5 NA TRBV6-1 15 NA CASSERAGGGQPQHF TGTGCCAGCAGTGAGCGAGCGGGGGGCGGACAGCCCCAGCATTTT
TRBJ2-7 NA TRBV4-3 16 NA CASSLAAGTPSYEQYF TGCGCCAGCAGCCTCGCCGCAGGGACCCCCTCCTACGAGCAGTACTTC
TRBJ1-2 NA TRBV28 13 NA CASSFSENYGYTF TGTGCCAGCAGTTTTTCGGAGAACTATGGCTACACCTTC
TRBJ2-7 NA TRBV20-1 10 few CSARTVEQYF TGCAGTGCTAGAACCGTCGAGCAGTACTTC
TRBJ2-7 NA TRBV4-2 15 NA CASSQGGTAAYEQYF TGTGCCAGCAGTCAAGGCGGGACAGCTGCCTACGAGCAGTACTTC
TRBJ1-1 NA TRBV11-2 18 few CASSLVSGRRPLNTEAFF TGTGCCAGCAGCTTAGTATCCGGACGGAGGCCCCTGAACACTGAAGCTTTCTTT
TRBJ2-3 TRBD1 TRBV18 15 NA CASSRLGQVADTQYF TGTGCCAGCTCTCGGTTGGGACAGGTGGCAGATACGCAGTATTTT
TRBJ1-5 TRBD1 TRBV5-6 16 NA CASSLKGAKGNQPQHF TGTGCCAGCAGCTTGAAGGGGGCTAAGGGCAATCAGCCCCAGCATTTT
TRBJ2-5 NA TRBV11-2 16 NA CASSPTQRLGGETQYF TGTGCCAGCAGCCCGACCCAGAGACTAGGTGGGGAGACCCAGTACTTC
TRBJ1-1 NA TRBV6-4 15 NA CASSPRGHMNTEAFF TGTGCCAGCAGTCCACGAGGACATATGAACACTGAAGCTTTCTTT
TRBJ2-3 TRBD2 TRBV4-2 20 NA CASSAGTSGGALAATDTQYF TGTGCCAGCAGCGCCGGGACTAGCGGGGGGGCCCTAGCTGCCACAGATACGCAGTATTTT
TRBJ2-7 NA TRBV9 16 NA CASSARSLTSIHEQYF TGTGCCAGCAGCGCCCGGAGCCTCACTAGTATCCACGAGCAGTACTTC
TRBJ2-4 NA TRBV4-2 17 few CASSQARQGLAKNIQYF TGTGCCAGCAGCCAAGCTCGTCAGGGACTAGCCAAAAACATTCAGTACTTC
TRBJ1-5 TRBD1 TRBV24-1 17 many CATSDGPGQGADQPQHF TGTGCCACCAGTGATGGGCCGGGACAGGGGGCCGATCAGCCCCAGCATTTT
TRBJ1-5 NA TRBV6-2/TRBV6-3 15 few CASSSTASRNQPQHF TGTGCCAGCAGTTCGACGGCCTCTAGGAATCAGCCCCAGCATTTT
TRBJ2-1 NA TRBV7-9 15 many CASSLQSSSYNEQFF TGTGCCAGCAGCTTACAGAGTAGCTCCTACAATGAGCAGTTCTTC
TRBJ2-1 NA TRBV6-2/TRBV6-3 14 few CASSSLAGSGEQFF TGTGCCAGCAGTTCGTTAGCCGGGTCGGGTGAGCAGTTCTTC
TRBJ2-2 TRBD1 TRBV7-9 15 NA CASSPGQANTGELFF TGTGCCAGCAGCCCCGGACAGGCGAACACCGGGGAGCTGTTTTTT
TRBJ1-3 NA TRBV4-2 19 few CASSQEIVTSASSGNTIYF TGTGCCAGCAGCCAAGAAATCGTTACCAGCGCGAGCTCTGGAAACACCATATATTTT
TRBJ1-2 NA TRBV20-1 13 few CSAPGRTNYGYTF TGCAGTGCTCCGGGACGGACTAACTATGGCTACACCTTC
TRBJ2-4 NA TRBV6-5 17 few CASSYSPSTVAKNIQYF TGTGCCAGCAGTTACTCCCCATCCACCGTAGCCAAAAACATTCAGTACTTC
TRBJ1-2 NA TRBV4-1 15 many CASSQVVLHDYGYTF TGCGCCAGCAGCCAAGTGGTCCTCCATGACTATGGCTACACCTTC
TRBJ2-5 NA TRBV28 16 few CASSQGLLSTLETQYF TGTGCCAGCAGTCAAGGGTTACTTTCCACCCTCGAGACCCAGTACTTC
TRBJ2-1 NA TRBV12-3/TRBV12-4 18 few CASSLALSWDPGENEQFF TGTGCCAGCAGTTTAGCGCTATCGTGGGACCCTGGGGAAAATGAGCAGTTCTTC
TRBJ2-2 NA TRBV6-2/TRBV6-3 15 NA CASRTGPWATGELFF TGTGCCAGCAGAACCGGGCCCTGGGCCACCGGGGAGCTGTTTTTT
TRBJ2-3 TRBD2 TRBV7-8 16 NA CASSLVGGAGTDTQYF TGTGCCAGCAGCTTAGTCGGGGGGGCCGGCACAGATACGCAGTATTTT
TRBJ2-1 TRBD2 TRBV11-1 17 NA CASSLARAGGIYNEQFF TGTGCCAGCAGCTTAGCGAGGGCGGGGGGCATCTACAATGAGCAGTTCTTC
TRBJ2-1 NA TRBV5-1 13 NA CASSRPRENEQFF TGCGCCAGCAGCCGTCCCCGGGAAAATGAGCAGTTCTTC
TRBJ1-2 NA TRBV7-3 15 NA CASSLTGGFPHGYTF TGTGCCAGCAGCTTAACGGGGGGATTTCCTCATGGCTACACCTTC
TRBJ2-3 TRBD1 TRBV19 16 NA CASKETGGGGEDTQYF TGTGCCAGTAAAGAGACAGGGGGGGGTGGTGAAGATACGCAGTATTTT
TRBJ1-5 NA TRBV12-3/TRBV12-4 15 NA CASTPKGKGTWAQHF TGTGCCAGCACTCCTAAGGGGAAGGGTACGTGGGCCCAGCATTTT
TRBJ2-5 TRBD2 TRBV10-3 16 many CAINQDSQGGRGAQYF TGTGCCATCAATCAGGATTCGCAGGGAGGTCGGGGGGCCCAGTACTTC